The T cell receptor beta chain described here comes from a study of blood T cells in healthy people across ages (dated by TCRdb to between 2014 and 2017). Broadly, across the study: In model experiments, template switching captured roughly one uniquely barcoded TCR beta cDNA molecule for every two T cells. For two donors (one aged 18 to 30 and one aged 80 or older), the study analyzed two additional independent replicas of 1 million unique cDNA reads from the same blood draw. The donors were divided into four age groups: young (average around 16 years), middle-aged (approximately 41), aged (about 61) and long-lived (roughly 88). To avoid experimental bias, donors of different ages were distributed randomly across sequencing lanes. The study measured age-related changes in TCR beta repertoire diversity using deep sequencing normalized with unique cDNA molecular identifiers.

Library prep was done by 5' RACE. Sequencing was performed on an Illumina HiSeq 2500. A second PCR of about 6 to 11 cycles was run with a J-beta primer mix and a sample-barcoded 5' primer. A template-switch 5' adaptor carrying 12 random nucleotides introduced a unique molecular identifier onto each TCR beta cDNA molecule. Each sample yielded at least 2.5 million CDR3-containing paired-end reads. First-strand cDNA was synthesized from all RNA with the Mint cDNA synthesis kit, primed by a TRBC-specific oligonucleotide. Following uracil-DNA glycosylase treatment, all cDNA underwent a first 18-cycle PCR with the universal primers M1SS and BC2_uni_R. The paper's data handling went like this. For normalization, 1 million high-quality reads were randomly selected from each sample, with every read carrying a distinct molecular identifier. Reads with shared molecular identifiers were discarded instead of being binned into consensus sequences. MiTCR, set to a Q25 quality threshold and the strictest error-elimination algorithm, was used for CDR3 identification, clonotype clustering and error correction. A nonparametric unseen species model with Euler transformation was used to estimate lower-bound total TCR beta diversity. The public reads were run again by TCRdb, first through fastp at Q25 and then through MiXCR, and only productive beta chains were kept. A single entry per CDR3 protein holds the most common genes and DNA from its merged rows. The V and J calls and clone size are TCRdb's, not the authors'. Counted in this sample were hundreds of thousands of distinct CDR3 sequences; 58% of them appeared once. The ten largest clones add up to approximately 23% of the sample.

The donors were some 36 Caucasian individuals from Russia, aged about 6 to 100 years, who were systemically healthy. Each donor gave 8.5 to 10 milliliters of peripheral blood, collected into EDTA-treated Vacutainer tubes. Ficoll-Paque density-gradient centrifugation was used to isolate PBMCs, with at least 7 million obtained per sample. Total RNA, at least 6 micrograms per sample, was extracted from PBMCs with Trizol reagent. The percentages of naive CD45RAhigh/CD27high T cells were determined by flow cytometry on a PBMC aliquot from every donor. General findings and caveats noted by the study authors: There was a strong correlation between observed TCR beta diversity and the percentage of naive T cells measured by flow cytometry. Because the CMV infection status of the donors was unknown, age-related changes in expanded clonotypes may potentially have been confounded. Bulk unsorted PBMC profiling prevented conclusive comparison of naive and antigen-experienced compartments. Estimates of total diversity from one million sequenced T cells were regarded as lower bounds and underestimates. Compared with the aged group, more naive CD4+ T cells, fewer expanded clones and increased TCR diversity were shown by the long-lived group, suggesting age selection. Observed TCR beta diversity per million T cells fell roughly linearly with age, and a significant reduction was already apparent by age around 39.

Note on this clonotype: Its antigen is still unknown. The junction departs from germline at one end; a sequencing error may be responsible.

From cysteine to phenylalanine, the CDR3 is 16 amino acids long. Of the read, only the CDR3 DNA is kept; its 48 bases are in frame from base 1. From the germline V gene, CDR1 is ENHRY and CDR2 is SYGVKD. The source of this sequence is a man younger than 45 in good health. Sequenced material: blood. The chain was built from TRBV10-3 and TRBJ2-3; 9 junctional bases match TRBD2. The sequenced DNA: TGTGCCATCAGTGGATTAACTAGCGGGCTCACAGATATGCAGTATTTT. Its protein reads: CAISGLTSGLTDMQYF.